The 2 T cell receptor beta chains given below trace back to one sample, sequenced in a study of technical replicates of blood from several donors. The assay was immunoSEQ multiplex PCR, and TCRdb's table has in-frame clones only and misses some. The data contain 87,000 or so clones, 92% of them singletons. Specimen: T cells isolated from PBMCs. All receptors derive from a human donor in good health.

This chain connects TRBV6-5 to TRBJ1-1; D remains unclear. V was pared by 2 bases and J by 8 bases, with 12 bases between. Germline CDR1 is MNHEY and CDR2 is SVGAGI. There are 13 residues in the CDR3. The CDR3 spells CASSYGHSIEAFF. CDR3 coding DNA: TGTGCCAGCAGTTACGGGCACAGCATAGAAGCTTTCTTT.

This clone was detected only once. The chain couples TRBV2 to TRBJ2-7; 13 bases map to TRBD2. The V gene end was trimmed by 4 bases and the J gene end by 3 bases; junction bases not matched to a gene: 9. Germline CDR1 SNHLY, CDR2 FYNNEI. The CDR3 has 17 amino acids. This CDR3 is CASSAGLAGERSYEQYF. For the CDR3, the DNA is TGTGCCAGCAGTGCTGGACTAGCGGGAGAAAGGAGCTACGAGCAGTACTTC.